These 8 T cell receptor beta chains came from one sample sequenced in a study of human T cells and chemical hapten exposure. Time point here: patch test 3, about 24 weeks after DPC sensitization. Regarding treatment: therapeutic diphenylcyclopropenone sensitization with weekly scalp DPC. TCRdb re-derived calls from the RACE reads in MiXCR, one entry per CDR3 protein. The sample yields under 200,000 distinct CDR3 sequences, 28% seen once. Sample: whole blood, taken in connection with sensitization to the hapten diphenylcyclopropenone (DPC). These receptors were obtained from a woman younger than 35 with alopecia areata. Some clones in this sample may be carry-over from other donors' samples.

The rearrangement joins TRBV10-3 to TRBJ1-4; tentatively, D is TRBD1 (5 bases). Germline V lookup: CDR1 ENHRY, CDR2 SYGVKD. Between the trimmed V and J ends, which lost 6 bases and 7 bases, there was a span of 9 bases. This CDR3 spans 12 amino acids. CDR3 in amino acids: CAISRDGEKLFF. Written as DNA, the CDR3 is TGTGCCATCAGCAGGGATGGTGAAAAACTGTTTTTT.

This chain uses TRBV5-1 with TRBJ2-1; D is perhaps TRBD1 (5 bases). This CDR3 is built from 13 residues. The germline gives CDR1 SGHRS, CDR2 YFSETQ. The germline V and J ends were trimmed by 4 bases and 6 bases, with 11 bases remaining between them. The CDR3 coding sequence is TGCGCCAGCAGCCAGGGTCTTCCCAATGAGCAGTTCTTC. Its translation: CASSQGLPNEQFF.

The rearrangement uses TRBV4-3 and TRBJ2-1; no clear D. Germline assignment: CDR1 LGHNA and CDR2 YSLEER. The CDR3 sequence is 12 residues long. V lost 0 bases, J lost 7 bases, and 4 bases lay in between. This CDR3 is CASSQEGNEQFF. The CDR3 DNA is TGCGCCAGCAGCCAAGAAGGTAATGAGCAGTTCTTC.

Of note for this clonotype: A single base separates this from a much larger clone, so it may be a read error. This chain connects TRBV6-2 or TRBV6-3 to TRBJ1-5, with 7 bases fitting TRBD1. The CDR3 consists of 15 residues. Trimming removed 6 bases from V and 6 bases from J; junction bases left unmatched: 11. Germline V gene lookup returns CDR1 MNHEY and CDR2 SVGEGT. CDR3 sequence reads: CASRTGQSYIQPQHF. DNA for the CDR3: TGTGCCAGCAGGACAGGGCAGTCCTACATTCAGCCCCAGCATTTT.

This clonotype was counted a few times. The chain employs TRBV6-2 or TRBV6-3 and TRBJ1-2; D is unclear. The germline V gene has CDR1 MNHEY and CDR2 SVGEGT. The V and J ends lost 6 bases and 5 bases respectively, with 13 bases between them. The CDR3 spans 13 residues. The CDR3 sequence: CASSQHGEYGYTF. The CDR3 nucleotides read TGTGCCAGCAGCCAACATGGCGAGTATGGCTACACCTTC.

The V and J genes are TRBV7-3 and TRBJ1-1; D is unclear. The CDR3 contains 13 residues. Per germline, CDR1 SGHTA and CDR2 FQGTGA. V dropped 3 bases and J dropped 1 base, with 6 bases sitting between them. As DNA, the CDR3 is TGTGCCAGCAGCTTTACAGCGAACACTGAAGCTTTCTTT. Amino acid sequence: CASSFTANTEAFF.

The chain employs TRBV2 and TRBJ2-7; D remains unclear. V shed 6 bases and J shed 2 bases, with 14 bases lying between them. The germline V gene has CDR1 SNHLY and CDR2 FYNNEI. The CDR3 runs to 14 residues. The CDR3 DNA reads TGTGCCAGCAGGACGGACCCTTTAACCTACGAGCAGTACTTC. This encodes CASRTDPLTYEQYF.

This clonotype was seen repeatedly, ten times or more. The V call is TRBV27, the J call TRBJ1-4; no definite D call. Germline V gives CDR1 MNHEY, CDR2 SMNVEV (reference sequence). Trimming stripped 6 bases from V and 4 bases from J, with 9 bases between. The CDR3 loop spans 13 amino acids. The CDR3 DNA sequence: TGTGCCAGCAGGGACGCGGTTAATGAAAAACTGTTTTTT. It is translated as CASRDAVNEKLFF.